These T cell receptor beta chains were read from a single sample in a study of cytomegalovirus exposure and HLA in healthy donors. The assay was immunoSEQ multiplex PCR, and TCRdb's table has in-frame clones only and misses some. The sample records 150,000 to 200,000 clones, roughly 80% being singletons. Sequenced material: PBMCs. These receptors were taken from a man aged 18 to 29 in good health and CMV-seropositive. CDR3s include the opening cysteine and the closing phenylalanine or tryptophan. Fields, in order: V gene, clone size, J gene, D gene, CDR3 protein, CDR3 DNA. The D gene is left open where the match is weak. The size of a clone is reported for some rows only, either as once, few or many, or as a class for expanded clones.

v_gene: TRBV5-1
abundance: .
j_gene: TRBJ2-7
d_gene: .
CDR3aa: CASSVVRGSGDSYEQYF
CDR3nt: TGCGCCAGCAGTGTCGTCAGGGGAAGTGGGGATTCCTACGAGCAGTACTTC

v_gene: TRBV4-2
abundance: .
j_gene: TRBJ2-5
d_gene: .
CDR3aa: CASSQGMPGEETQYF
CDR3nt: TGTGCCAGCAGCCAAGGGATGCCGGGAGAAGAGACCCAGTACTTC

v_gene: TRBV27
abundance: .
j_gene: TRBJ2-1
d_gene: .
CDR3aa: CASSPGGYNEQFF
CDR3nt: TGTGCCAGCAGCCCCGGAGGGTACAATGAGCAGTTCTTC

v_gene: TRBV6-1
abundance: .
j_gene: TRBJ2-7
d_gene: .
CDR3aa: CASSQTNSGVYEQYF
CDR3nt: TGTGCCAGCAGTCAGACGAACTCCGGAGTCTACGAGCAGTACTTC

v_gene: TRBV20-1
abundance: .
j_gene: TRBJ1-2
d_gene: .
CDR3aa: CSASGEGYTF
CDR3nt: TGCAGTGCTTCAGGGGAAGGCTACACCTTC

v_gene: TRBV6-5
abundance: once
j_gene: TRBJ1-1
d_gene: .
CDR3aa: CASSRGSVNTEAFF
CDR3nt: TGTGCCAGCAGTAGAGGCTCAGTGAACACTGAAGCTTTCTTT

v_gene: TRBV11-2
abundance: few
j_gene: TRBJ2-7
d_gene: .
CDR3aa: CASSLASGSLVDEQYF
CDR3nt: TGTGCCAGCAGCTTAGCCTCGGGTAGCCTAGTCGACGAGCAGTACTTC

v_gene: TRBV6-5
abundance: .
j_gene: TRBJ1-2
d_gene: TRBD1
CDR3aa: CASRSSGQGPGYTF
CDR3nt: TGTGCCAGCAGATCCTCCGGACAGGGTCCTGGCTACACCTTC

v_gene: TRBV5-6
abundance: .
j_gene: TRBJ1-1
d_gene: TRBD1
CDR3aa: CASSWGQSWPLDTEAFF
CDR3nt: TGTGCCAGCAGCTGGGGACAGTCTTGGCCCTTAGACACTGAAGCTTTCTTT

v_gene: TRBV9
abundance: .
j_gene: TRBJ1-1
d_gene: .
CDR3aa: CASSVAGPNTEAFF
CDR3nt: TGTGCCAGCAGCGTAGCTGGGCCGAACACTGAAGCTTTCTTT

v_gene: TRBV5-4
abundance: .
j_gene: TRBJ2-1
d_gene: TRBD1
CDR3aa: CASSLVQGRDNEQFF
CDR3nt: TGTGCCAGCAGCTTGGTACAGGGGCGGGACAATGAGCAGTTCTTC

v_gene: TRBV9
abundance: .
j_gene: TRBJ2-1
d_gene: .
CDR3aa: CASSERWGVSYNEQFF
CDR3nt: TGTGCCAGCAGCGAGAGGTGGGGGGTCTCCTACAATGAGCAGTTCTTC

v_gene: TRBV7-3
abundance: .
j_gene: TRBJ2-2
d_gene: TRBD1
CDR3aa: CASSPGTGGGELFF
CDR3nt: TGTGCCAGCAGCCCCGGGACAGGTGGCGGGGAGCTGTTTTTT

v_gene: TRBV11-2
abundance: .
j_gene: TRBJ2-7
d_gene: .
CDR3aa: CASSFGQTYEQYF
CDR3nt: TGTGCCAGCAGCTTCGGACAAACCTACGAGCAGTACTTC

v_gene: TRBV11-1
abundance: .
j_gene: TRBJ1-2
d_gene: TRBD1
CDR3aa: CASSQGQNYGYTF
CDR3nt: TGTGCCAGCAGCCAGGGACAGAACTATGGCTACACCTTC

v_gene: TRBV27
abundance: once
j_gene: TRBJ2-1
d_gene: TRBD2
CDR3aa: CASSLSSGGTRYNEQFF
CDR3nt: TGTGCCAGCAGTTTATCATCGGGAGGGACCCGCTACAATGAGCAGTTCTTC

v_gene: TRBV11-2
abundance: .
j_gene: TRBJ2-3
d_gene: .
CDR3aa: CASSLELLGGGATDTQYF
CDR3nt: TGTGCCAGCAGCTTAGAGCTCCTTGGTGGGGGGGCCACAGATACGCAGTATTTT

v_gene: TRBV6-5
abundance: few
j_gene: TRBJ1-2
d_gene: .
CDR3aa: CASSYAGASYGYTF
CDR3nt: TGTGCCAGCAGTTACGCGGGAGCTTCCTATGGCTACACCTTC

v_gene: TRBV30
abundance: .
j_gene: TRBJ2-7
d_gene: TRBD1
CDR3aa: CAWSALDRGGDEQYF
CDR3nt: TGTGCCTGGAGTGCCTTGGACAGGGGCGGGGACGAGCAGTACTTC

v_gene: TRBV6-1
abundance: .
j_gene: TRBJ1-1
d_gene: .
CDR3aa: CASSEAQGTEAFF
CDR3nt: TGTGCCAGCAGTGAAGCGCAGGGCACTGAAGCTTTCTTT

v_gene: TRBV5-1
abundance: .
j_gene: TRBJ1-1
d_gene: TRBD1
CDR3aa: CASSWGPGQGAEAFF
CDR3nt: TGCGCCAGCAGCTGGGGCCCGGGACAGGGGGCTGAAGCTTTCTTT

v_gene: TRBV6-5
abundance: once
j_gene: TRBJ2-7
d_gene: .
CDR3aa: CASSYGPGFYEQYF
CDR3nt: TGTGCCAGCAGTTACGGTCCAGGTTTCTACGAGCAGTACTTC

v_gene: TRBV29-1
abundance: .
j_gene: TRBJ2-2
d_gene: TRBD2
CDR3aa: CSVSVAGTSGELFF
CDR3nt: TGCAGCGTTTCGGTAGCGGGAACTTCCGGGGAGCTGTTTTTT

v_gene: TRBV27
abundance: few
j_gene: TRBJ1-5
d_gene: TRBD1
CDR3aa: CASSRISGGRDQPQHF
CDR3nt: TGTGCCAGCAGCCGCATCTCAGGGGGCCGAGATCAGCCCCAGCATTTT

v_gene: TRBV5-1
abundance: .
j_gene: TRBJ2-1
d_gene: .
CDR3aa: CASSLLYEQFF
CDR3nt: TGCGCCAGCAGCTTGTTATATGAGCAGTTCTTC

v_gene: TRBV27
abundance: .
j_gene: TRBJ2-7
d_gene: .
CDR3aa: CASSLNGEPAYEQYF
CDR3nt: TGTGCCAGCAGTTTAAACGGTGAGCCCGCCTACGAGCAGTACTTC

v_gene: TRBV4-1
abundance: .
j_gene: TRBJ1-2
d_gene: .
CDR3aa: CASSQVGGYYGYTF
CDR3nt: TGCGCCAGCAGCCAAGTGGGGGGATACTATGGCTACACCTTC

v_gene: TRBV2
abundance: .
j_gene: TRBJ2-7
d_gene: TRBD2
CDR3aa: CASSGGGIYEQYF
CDR3nt: TGTGCCAGCAGCGGGGGGGGGATCTACGAGCAGTACTTC

v_gene: TRBV27
abundance: .
j_gene: TRBJ1-2
d_gene: .
CDR3aa: CASSSAAQGFNYGYTF
CDR3nt: TGTGCCAGCAGTTCAGCCGCTCAGGGGTTTAACTATGGCTACACCTTC

v_gene: TRBV30
abundance: once
j_gene: TRBJ2-1
d_gene: TRBD2
CDR3aa: CAWIRLAGRETGDNEQFF
CDR3nt: TGTGCCTGGATAAGACTAGCGGGACGAGAGACCGGGGACAATGAGCAGTTCTTC

v_gene: TRBV21-1
abundance: .
j_gene: TRBJ1-4
d_gene: .
CDR3aa: CASSKHRVTNEKLFF
CDR3nt: TGTGCCAGCAGCAAGCACAGGGTAACTAATGAAAAACTGTTTTTT

v_gene: TRBV7-9
abundance: .
j_gene: TRBJ2-1
d_gene: .
CDR3aa: CASSSTSQDTYNEQFF
CDR3nt: TGTGCCAGCAGCTCCACTTCACAGGACACCTACAATGAGCAGTTCTTC

v_gene: TRBV5-6
abundance: .
j_gene: TRBJ1-1
d_gene: TRBD1
CDR3aa: CASSLLETGRWNTEAFF
CDR3nt: TGTGCCAGCAGCCTGCTCGAGACAGGGCGGTGGAACACTGAAGCTTTCTTT

v_gene: TRBV6-1
abundance: .
j_gene: TRBJ2-3
d_gene: .
CDR3aa: CASSEGGSGGARDTQYF
CDR3nt: TGTGCCAGCAGTGAGGGGGGAAGTGGGGGGGCCAGAGATACGCAGTATTTT

v_gene: TRBV21-1
abundance: .
j_gene: TRBJ1-5
d_gene: .
CDR3aa: CASSKGDGQGQGQPQHF
CDR3nt: TGTGCCAGCAGCAAAGGGGATGGACAGGGGCAGGGACAGCCCCAGCATTTT

v_gene: TRBV9
abundance: .
j_gene: TRBJ2-1
d_gene: .
CDR3aa: CASSGDPNRGGTASYNEQFF
CDR3nt: TGTGCCAGCAGCGGAGACCCCAATAGGGGGGGGACCGCCTCCTACAATGAGCAGTTCTTC

v_gene: TRBV19
abundance: .
j_gene: TRBJ2-2
d_gene: .
CDR3aa: CASSIGGGATGELFF
CDR3nt: TGTGCCAGTAGTATAGGTGGCGGGGCCACCGGGGAGCTGTTTTTT

v_gene: TRBV18
abundance: .
j_gene: TRBJ2-1
d_gene: .
CDR3aa: CASSPRVGGPIPGNNEQFF
CDR3nt: TGTGCCAGCTCACCACGGGTGGGGGGGCCTATCCCCGGAAACAATGAGCAGTTCTTC

v_gene: TRBV5-8
abundance: few
j_gene: TRBJ1-5
d_gene: .
CDR3aa: CASSLVGGAYNQPQHF
CDR3nt: TGTGCCAGCAGCTTGGTGGGGGGGGCCTACAATCAGCCCCAGCATTTT

v_gene: TRBV29-1
abundance: few
j_gene: TRBJ2-6
d_gene: .
CDR3aa: CSVLPGANVLTF
CDR3nt: TGCAGCGTTCTACCTGGGGCCAACGTCCTGACTTTC

v_gene: TRBV19
abundance: .
j_gene: TRBJ2-3
d_gene: TRBD2
CDR3aa: CASSIRGLETDTQYF
CDR3nt: TGTGCCAGTAGTATCAGAGGACTAGAGACAGATACGCAGTATTTT

v_gene: TRBV6-1
abundance: .
j_gene: TRBJ2-7
d_gene: TRBD1
CDR3aa: CASSGQGPYEQYF
CDR3nt: TGTGCCAGCAGCGGACAGGGGCCCTACGAGCAGTACTTC

v_gene: TRBV7-2
abundance: .
j_gene: TRBJ1-1
d_gene: .
CDR3aa: CASSLGGVPEAFF
CDR3nt: TGTGCCAGCAGCTTAGGCGGCGTTCCTGAAGCTTTCTTT

v_gene: TRBV7-9
abundance: .
j_gene: TRBJ1-2
d_gene: TRBD1
CDR3aa: CASTPEVGQLYNYGYTF
CDR3nt: TGTGCCAGCACCCCAGAGGTGGGACAGCTTTATAACTATGGCTACACCTTC

v_gene: TRBV6-5
abundance: .
j_gene: TRBJ1-2
d_gene: TRBD1
CDR3aa: CASSYSEGAGYGYTF
CDR3nt: TGTGCCAGCAGTTACTCGGAGGGGGCCGGCTATGGCTACACCTTC

v_gene: TRBV27
abundance: .
j_gene: TRBJ2-1
d_gene: .
CDR3aa: CASSSSGGASGFYNEQFF
CDR3nt: TGTGCCAGCAGTTCTAGTGGGGGGGCCTCGGGTTTCTACAATGAGCAGTTCTTC

v_gene: TRBV7-8
abundance: once
j_gene: TRBJ2-5
d_gene: .
CDR3aa: CASSLRTDLGETQYF
CDR3nt: TGTGCCAGCAGCCTCCGGACGGACTTAGGGGAGACCCAGTACTTC

v_gene: TRBV6-1
abundance: .
j_gene: TRBJ2-3
d_gene: TRBD2
CDR3aa: CASTLAGPPDTQYF
CDR3nt: TGTGCCAGCACGCTAGCGGGCCCGCCGGATACGCAGTATTTT

v_gene: TRBV6-9
abundance: .
j_gene: TRBJ1-2
d_gene: TRBD1
CDR3aa: CASSRQGAEEGYTF
CDR3nt: TGTGCCAGCAGCCGACAGGGTGCCGAGGAGGGCTACACCTTC

v_gene: TRBV7-2
abundance: .
j_gene: TRBJ2-6
d_gene: .
CDR3aa: CASSLVPGSGANVLTF
CDR3nt: TGTGCCAGCAGCTTAGTTCCAGGCTCTGGGGCCAACGTCCTGACTTTC